Following are 25 T cell receptor beta chains from one sample sequenced in a study of T cell responses to AZD1222 COVID-19 vaccine (dated by TCRdb to the early 2020s). The time point label corresponds to: about 28 days (+/-7) after the second vaccine dose. Preparation of the library involved the immunoSEQ multiplex PCR assay. Sourced from immuneACCESS, this table was stored by TCRdb with only in-frame sequences that have V and J called. A share of the clones is absent; for the studies checked, an unresolved V gene accounts for under half, and the remainder has no known explanation. This sample comprises some 280,000 clones, almost 95% of them detected only once. The leading ten clones occupy roughly 0.51% of the sample. The material sequenced was peripheral blood, taken 28 days after the second AZD1222 dose. The receptor source for this set is an adult who received the AZD1222 COVID-19 vaccine.

The chain links TRBV3-1 (or the pseudogene TRBV3-2) to TRBJ1-1; D is unresolved. The CDR3 loop spans 15 amino acids. Germline-derived CDR1 and CDR2 are LGHDT and YNNKEL (reference sequence). V shed 6 bases and J shed 7 bases, with 21 bases lying between them. The CDR3 DNA is TGTGCCAGCAGACAATTCAACAGCTTTGTAGGTGAAGCTTTCTTT. This translates into CASRQFNSFVGEAFF.

The chain is built from TRBV11-2 and TRBJ2-1; 8 bases are a match to TRBD2. In germline, CDR1 is SGHAT, CDR2 FQNNGV. Losses at the gene ends were 5 bases for V and 9 bases for J; bases not matched to a gene: 0. There are 11 residues in the CDR3. The CDR3 spells CASSRGGEQFF. The CDR3 coding sequence is TGTGCCAGCAGCCGGGGGGGTGAGCAGTTCTTC.

The chain has TRBV16 and TRBJ1-5; maybe TRBD1 (6 bases). Germline CDR1 KGHSY, CDR2 FQNENV. The V end was cut by 6 bases, the J end by 7 bases, with 22 bases between. This CDR3 spans 16 amino acids. CDR3 in DNA: TGTGCCAGCAGACCCCATATGACAGGTTCGGGCCAGCCCCAGCATTTT. This translates into CASRPHMTGSGQPQHF.

In the case of this clone: Compared with germline, one end of the junction differs, possibly owing to a read error. The chain combines TRBV29-1 with TRBJ2-1; TRBD2 matches 7 bases. Germline-derived CDR1 and CDR2 are SQVTM and ANQGSEA. The CDR3 sequence is 10 residues long. The CDR3 loop reads CSVGGNGQFF. The CDR3 DNA reads TGCAGCGTGGGGGGGAATGGGCAGTTCTTC.

Here the CDR3 DNA reads TGTGCCAGCAGCCAGACAGGGAACTATGGCTACACCTTC. Protein sequence: CASSQTGNYGYTF. This chain joins TRBV7-6 and TRBJ1-2, with 7 nucleotides matching TRBD1. The CDR3 extends over 13 amino acids. V dropped 5 bases and J dropped 2; count of bases not matched to a gene: 2. CDR1 SGHVS and CDR2 FNYEAQ come from the germline V gene. Combining the CDR3 with reference TRBV7-6 and TRBJ1-2 gives the whole variable domain GAGVSQSPRYKVTKRGQDVALRCDPISGHVSLYWYRQALGQGPEFLTYFNYEAQQDKSGLPNDRFSAERPEGSISTLTIQRTEQRDSAMYRCASSQTGNYGYTFGSGTRLTVV.

This rearrangement joins TRBV4-1 to TRBJ2-7, with TRBD1 matching over 8 bases. J lost 5 bases, V lost 3 bases, and 6 bases had no gene match. The CDR3 contains 14 residues. CDR1 is MGHRA, CDR2 YSYEKL, per germline. The CDR3 coding sequence is TGCGCCAGCAGCCAGGAAGAGACAGGGGACGAGCAGTACTTC. Protein product: CASSQEETGDEQYF.

The chain couples TRBV7-2 to TRBJ2-5, with a weak D call TRBD1 (5 bases). The V and J ends lost 4 bases and 5 bases respectively, with 17 bases between them. CDR1 SGHTA and CDR2 FQGNSA come from the germline V gene. The CDR3 is 15 residues long. The DNA of the CDR3 is TGTGCCAGCAGCTCTGGGCAGGGCCCGCGGGAGACCCAGTACTTC. This codes for CASSSGQGPRETQYF.

V is TRBV13 and J is TRBJ1-6; D is unclear. The CDR3 consists of 17 residues. The ends were cut back, 1 base at V and 0 bases at J, with 10 bases in the middle. CDR1 and CDR2 (germline): PRHDT, FYEKMQ (reference sequence). This CDR3 reads CASSLDGRSSYNSPLHF. In DNA form, the CDR3 reads TGTGCCAGCAGCTTAGACGGCAGGAGCTCCTATAATTCACCCCTCCACTTT.

This clone occurred many times. The chain has TRBV6-5 and TRBJ2-7; D is possibly TRBD1 (6 bases). CDR3 length: 14 amino acids. CDR1 is MNHEY and CDR2 is SVGAGI in the germline V gene. The germline V and J ends were trimmed by 7 bases and 3 bases, with 16 bases remaining between them. This chain's CDR3 is CASTPGTGRYEQYF. As DNA, the CDR3 is TGTGCCAGCACCCCGGGTACAGGGCGCTACGAGCAGTACTTC.

CDR3 DNA sequence: TGTGCCAGCAGCAGTCCCTTGTCAAATGAGCAGTTCTTC. Amino acid sequence: CASSSPLSNEQFF. This sequence joins TRBV21-1 and TRBJ2-1. TRBV21-1 is designated a pseudogene. The CDR3 runs to 13 residues.

The V gene is TRBV7-2, the J gene TRBJ2-2; D is undetermined. Trimming took off 5 bases at V and 2 bases at J, with 9 bases between the two ends. CDR3 length equals 14 residues. Per the germline V gene, CDR1 is SGHTA and CDR2 is FQGNSA. CDR3 residues: CASSPPKNTGELFF. The CDR3 DNA reads as TGTGCCAGCAGCCCGCCCAAAAACACCGGGGAGCTGTTTTTT.

J is TRBJ1-2 and V is TRBV5-1; 7 nucleotides match TRBD1. After removal of 2 bases from V and 7 bases from J, the junction contained 11 bases not matched to a gene. The germline V gene has CDR1 SGHRS and CDR2 YFSETQ. CDR3 length: 15 residues. The CDR3 protein is CASSFVDRPGSGYTF. The CDR3 DNA sequence: TGCGCCAGCAGCTTTGTGGACAGGCCAGGGAGTGGCTACACCTTC.

This chain connects TRBV28 to TRBJ2-1; D not resolved. The V gene's germline CDR1 is MDHEN and CDR2 SYDVKM. The CDR3 sequence is 16 residues long. Trimming left V 6 bases short and J 0 bases short, with 15 bases between. The CDR3 sequence: CASSSLRVGSYNEQFF. The DNA for the CDR3 is TGTGCCAGCAGCTCCCTAAGAGTAGGCTCCTACAATGAGCAGTTCTTC.

The CDR3 reads CASTSGGYGYTF. CDR3 coding DNA: TGTGCCAGCACCTCTGGGGGCTATGGCTACACCTTC. The rearrangement uses TRBV28 and TRBJ1-2; D is possibly TRBD1 (5 bases). CDR1 is MDHEN, CDR2 SYDVKM, per germline. Trimming removed 7 bases at V and 4 bases at J, with 10 bases between. The CDR3 is 12 residues long.

The chain recombines TRBV7-9 with TRBJ2-7; 10 bases agree with TRBD2. The CDR3 covers 16 residues. The germline gives CDR1 SEHNR, CDR2 FQNEAQ (reference sequence). Trimming cost V 1 base and J 5 bases; bases outside gene matches: 8. This CDR3 reads CASSLGIAGGRDEQYF. The CDR3 coding sequence is TGTGCCAGCAGCTTAGGGATAGCGGGAGGACGAGACGAGCAGTACTTC.

This chain connects TRBV29-1 to TRBJ1-1; D ambiguous. The V and J ends lost 1 base and 3 bases respectively, with 9 bases between them. The CDR3 has 13 residues. Germline V CDR1 and CDR2: SQVTM, ANQGSEA. CDR3 DNA sequence: TGCAGCGTTGAAGTTTCGAGGGACACTGAAGCTTTCTTT. It specifies CSVEVSRDTEAFF.

The chain recombines TRBV7-8 with TRBJ1-4, with D tentatively TRBD1 (5 bases). CDR3 size: 14 residues. The ends were cut back, 3 bases at V and 7 bases at J, with 12 bases in the middle. From germline, CDR1 is SGHVS and CDR2 FQNEAQ. DNA for the CDR3: TGTGCCAGCAGCTTCGGGGAAAGGGGTGAAAAACTGTTTTTT. It specifies CASSFGERGEKLFF.

The genes are TRBV5-4 and TRBJ1-1, with 7 positions matching TRBD1. The CDR3 extends over 14 amino acids. Germline loops: CDR1 SGHNT, CDR2 YYREEE (reference sequence). With V trimmed by 5 bases and J by 3 bases, 7 bases remained unmatched. For the CDR3, the DNA is TGTGCCAGCAGTATGACAGGGAGGCACACTGAAGCTTTCTTT. It encodes CASSMTGRHTEAFF.

This chain uses TRBV12-3 or TRBV12-4 with TRBJ2-2; D gene ambiguous. The V end lost 7 bases, the J end lost 1 base, and 4 bases lay between the germline ends. CDR3 size: 12 residues. This CDR3 reads CASKVNTGELFF. In DNA form, the CDR3 reads TGTGCCAGCAAGGTGAACACCGGGGAGCTGTTTTTT.

V usage is TRBV29-1 and J usage is TRBJ2-2, with a possible D match to TRBD1 (5 bases). The germline V gene has CDR1 SQVTM and CDR2 ANQGSEA. With 5 bases removed from V and 2 bases from J, the gap between germline ends came to 12 bases. The CDR3 contains 14 residues. CDR3 region: CSVLRQTNTGELFF. For the CDR3, the DNA is TGCAGCGTTTTGAGACAGACCAACACCGGGGAGCTGTTTTTT.

V and J are TRBV11-2 and TRBJ2-7, with TRBD2 matching over 7 bases. This CDR3 region has 15 residues. V trimming: 1 base; J trimming: 6 bases; junction bases outside the gene matches: 9. Per the germline V gene, CDR1 is SGHAT and CDR2 is FQNNGV. CDR3 amino acids: CASSLAVGEGGEQYF. In nucleotides, the CDR3 is TGTGCCAGCAGCTTAGCGGTCGGGGAGGGCGGCGAGCAGTACTTC.

This clone has only one observation. The chain is built from TRBV5-1 and TRBJ2-2; no clear D gene. The CDR3 covers 15 residues. V was pared by 10 bases and J by 0 bases, with 16 bases between. The V gene's germline CDR1 is SGHRS and CDR2 YFSETQ. CDR3 sequence reads: CASRGGNANTGELFF. Here the CDR3 DNA reads TGCGCCTCCAGAGGCGGCAACGCGAACACCGGGGAGCTGTTTTTT.

This clone was detected only once. This chain links TRBV28 with TRBJ1-4, with 9 bases aligning to TRBD1. V was pared by 8 bases and J by 3 bases, with 10 bases of the junction left unmatched. The CDR3 is 16 amino acids. Germline V gives CDR1 MDHEN, CDR2 SYDVKM. The CDR3 nucleotides are TGTGCCAGCGGCCCCTCGGGACAGGGCGCTAATGAAAAACTGTTTTTT. Amino acids: CASGPSGQGANEKLFF.

This sequence joins TRBV30 and TRBJ2-1, with unresolved D. The V and J ends lost 5 bases and 3 bases respectively, with 20 bases between them. The CDR3 has 16 amino acids. Germline loops: CDR1 GTSNPN, CDR2 SVGIG (reference sequence). In DNA, the CDR3 is TGTGCCTGGGAAGCACCTGGACGGACGCTCTACAATGAGCAGTTCTTC. This sequence encodes CAWEAPGRTLYNEQFF.

The rearrangement uses TRBV28 and TRBJ1-1; possible D gene TRBD1, 5 bases. The V end was cut by 3 bases, the J end by 10 bases, with 12 bases between. Per the germline V gene, CDR1 is MDHEN and CDR2 is SYDVKM. The CDR3 spans 12 residues. CDR3 residues: CASSLHRGRAFF. The CDR3 DNA reads as TGTGCCAGCAGTTTGCATAGGGGTAGAGCTTTCTTT.